Shown below are 4 T cell receptor beta chains from a single sample sequenced in a study of molecular identifiers for immune sequencing clone quantification. TCRdb itself ran the PCR reads through MiXCR, one entry per CDR3 protein. The data show about 100,000 distinct CDR3 sequences, roughly a third seen once. Source material: naive CD8+ T cells from blood, with Jurkat cell RNA spiked in. Described subset: FACS-sorted CD8+CD4-CCR7+CD45RA+ naive T cells. These TCRs come from a human donor in good health. Some libraries in this study had Jurkat cell RNA spiked in.

About this clonotype: Possible read error: a much larger clone is one base away. The chain has TRBV28 and TRBJ2-6; tentatively, D is TRBD1 (5 bases). Germline V gives CDR1 MDHEN, CDR2 SYDVKM. The CDR3 sequence is 14 residues long. The CDR3 bases are TGTGCCAGCAGTTTACTCTCTGGGGCCTACGTCCTGACTTTC. Translating it yields CASSLLSGAYVLTF.

This clonotype was counted only a few times. This chain joins TRBV28 and TRBJ2-7; 13 nucleotides align to TRBD2. The CDR3 covers 15 residues. The J segment lost 4 bases and the V segment lost 5 bases, leaving 5 bases of the junction unmatched. CDR1 MDHEN and CDR2 SYDVKM come from the germline V gene. CDR3 nucleotides: TGTGCCAGCAGTCCCGGGACTAGCGGGAAATACGAGCAGTACTTC. It translates to CASSPGTSGKYEQYF.

Regarding this clonotype: One end of the junction does not line up with germline, which may come from a read error. This chain joins TRBV5-3 and TRBJ2-5; 7 nucleotides match TRBD1. TRBV5-3 is filed as an ORF, its function uncertain. This CDR3 has 14 amino acids. In DNA form, the CDR3 reads TGTGCCAGCAGCTTGGTAGGGGGCCAAGTGACCCAGTACTTC. This sequence encodes CASSLVGGQVTQYF.

Concerning this clonotype itself: A read error may produce the germline difference seen at one junction end. This chain links TRBV27 with TRBJ1-5; possibly TRBD1 for D (6 bases). CDR1 and CDR2 (germline): MNHEY, SMNVEV (reference sequence). The CDR3 loop spans 15 amino acids. CDR3 in DNA: TGTGCCAGCAGTCCTCGGGGGGCAAGCAATCAGCACCTGCTTTTT. This translates into CASSPRGASNQHLLF.